This T cell receptor beta chain was recorded in a study of T cells after yellow fever vaccination. Study-wide results and caveats: Clones that expanded after primary vaccination mostly reappeared after the booster (96% CD4, approximately 85% CD8).

Germline V gives CDR1 SGHRS, CDR2 YFSETQ. Trimming cost V 5 bases and J 0 bases, with 6 bases left between them. The CDR3 covers 13 residues. The authors made TCR cDNA by 5'RACE template switching, adding a universal primer site and UMIs. TCRdb re-analysed the 5' RACE reads in MiXCR, keeping a single row per CDR3 protein. The sample yields 50,000 or so distinct CDR3 sequences, about 7.4% seen once. The table lists this clonotype with many counts. Its specificity is unknown. The TCR sequence derives from a young man who received the YFV17D yellow fever vaccine. The sample here was CD8+ T cells sorted from PBMCs, taken more than 13 days after the first yellow fever vaccination. The chain joins TRBV5-1 to TRBJ1-5; D unclear. In nucleotides, the CDR3 is TGCGCCAGCAGACCAGATAGCAATCAGCCCCAGCATTTT. This sequence encodes CASRPDSNQPQHF.